The 11 T cell receptor beta chains listed next were all sequenced from one sample in a study of identifying expanded T cells in peripheral blood. Measured with immunoSEQ multiplex PCR; TCRdb has only the in-frame clones, and not every one. The repertoire holds 85,000 to 100,000 clones, with about 91% as singletons. Sequenced: blood. The receptors stem from a person between 18 and 70 years old in good health.

The chain is built from TRBV5-1 and TRBJ1-1; D gene uncertain. The length of the CDR3 is 15 residues. Trimming left V 0 bases short and J 3 bases short, with 12 bases between. Germline CDR1 SGHRS, CDR2 YFSETQ. CDR3 sequence reads: CASSLEASWYTEAFF. The CDR3 DNA sequence: TGCGCCAGCAGCTTGGAAGCAAGCTGGTACACTGAAGCTTTCTTT.

V usage is TRBV7-9 and J usage is TRBJ2-7; D unclear. Germline V CDR1 and CDR2: SEHNR, FQNEAQ (reference sequence). The V end lost 1 base, the J end lost 0 bases, and 13 bases lay between the germline ends. The length of the CDR3 is 16 residues. The CDR3 bases are TGTGCCAGCAGCTTAGGGACCGAATTTACCTCCTACGAGCAGTACTTC. Translation gives CASSLGTEFTSYEQYF. Complete variable domain (other parts from reference TRBV7-9 and TRBJ2-7): DTGVSQNPRHKITKRGQNVTFRCDPISEHNRLYWYRQTLGQGPEFLTYFQNEAQLEKSRLLSDRFSAERPKGSFSTLEIQRTEQGDSAMYLCASSLGTEFTSYEQYFGPGTRLTVT.

The CDR3: CAISGLAGVETQYF. The CDR3 coding sequence is TGTGCCATCAGTGGACTAGCGGGAGTAGAGACCCAGTACTTC. The chain combines TRBV10-3 with TRBJ2-5, with 12 bases that match TRBD2. This CDR3 has 14 residues. From germline, CDR1 is ENHRY and CDR2 SYGVKD. V lost 4 bases and J lost 4; bases outside the gene matches: 1.

CDR3 nucleotide sequence: TGCGCCAGCAGCCCATATACCGGGGAGCTGTTTTTT. Translation: CASSPYTGELFF. The V gene is TRBV5-1, the J gene TRBJ2-2, with D hard to call. CDR1 is SGHRS, CDR2 YFSETQ, per germline. The CDR3 covers 12 residues. V was clipped by 4 bases and J by 5 bases, with 6 bases between them. The full variable domain, in which reference TRBV5-1 and TRBJ2-2 provide the parts outside the CDR3, is KAGVTQTPRYLIKTRGQQVTLSCSPISGHRSVSWYQQTPGQGLQFLFEYFSETQRNKGNFPGRFSGRQFSNSRSEMNVSTLELGDSALYLCASSPYTGELFFGEGSRLTVL.

The chain links TRBV7-3 to TRBJ2-7, with TRBD2 matching over 11 bases. This CDR3 has 15 residues. The trim removed 5 bases at V and 0 bases at J, leaving 3 bases unmatched. Looked up from germline, CDR1 is SGHTA and CDR2 is FQGTGA. CDR3 coding DNA: TGTGCCAGCAGCCGACTAGCGGGGATCTCCTACGAGCAGTACTTC. Protein product: CASSRLAGISYEQYF.

In DNA, the CDR3 is TGTGCCAGCAGCACAGGCCGCTACGAGCAGTACTTC. It yields the protein CASSTGRYEQYF. J is TRBJ2-7 and V is TRBV28; a weak D match, TRBD1 (5 bases). The CDR3 runs to 12 residues. V shed 6 bases and J shed 3 bases, with 9 bases lying between them. Germline values: CDR1 MDHEN, CDR2 SYDVKM. The variable domain in full, completed from reference TRBV28 and TRBJ2-7, reads DVKVTQSSRYLVKRTGEKVFLECVQDMDHENMFWYRQDPGLGLRLIYFSYDVKMKEKGDIPEGYSVSREKKERFSLILESASTNQTSMYLCASSTGRYEQYFGPGTRLTVT.

V is TRBV6-6 and J is TRBJ2-7, with D perhaps being TRBD1 or TRBD2 (5 bases each). CDR3 length: 13 amino acids. CDR1 and CDR2 from the germline V gene are MNHNY and SVGAGI (reference sequence). The germline V and J ends were trimmed by 0 bases and 12 bases, with 15 bases remaining between them. The CDR3 sequence is CASSYSGTENRYF. The CDR3, as DNA: TGTGCCAGCAGTTACTCTGGGACCGAAAATCGGTACTTC.

This clone has only one observation. This sequence joins TRBV7-2 and TRBJ2-3; D may be TRBD2 (6 bases). The CDR3 totals 15 residues. From germline, CDR1 is SGHTA and CDR2 FQGNSA. Trimming removed 0 bases at V and 5 bases at J, with 12 bases between. Here the CDR3 DNA reads TGTGCCAGCAGCTTAGCGACGGGAGTGGGAGATACGCAGTATTTT. Translating it yields CASSLATGVGDTQYF.

The V and J genes are TRBV5-6 and TRBJ1-4, with D possibly matching TRBD1 (6 bases). Germline assignment: CDR1 SGHDT and CDR2 YYEEEE. CDR3 length: 15 amino acids. The V end lost 4 bases, the J end lost 8 bases, and 18 bases lay between the germline ends. The CDR3 nucleotides are TGTGCCAGCAGCATACAGGGTAGGCCCCGCGAAAAACTGTTTTTT. This sequence encodes CASSIQGRPREKLFF.

The rearrangement uses TRBV11-2 and TRBJ1-6; D gene ambiguous. CDR1 and CDR2 from the germline V gene are SGHAT and FQNNGV. The CDR3 runs to 16 residues. Trimming took 3 bases from V and 3 from J, leaving 12 bases between them. CDR3 amino acids: CASSFKGGSYNSPLHF. The CDR3 coding sequence is TGTGCCAGCAGCTTCAAGGGAGGGAGCTATAATTCACCCCTCCACTTT.

This clone was counted only a few times. This chain links TRBV2 with TRBJ1-6; 8 positions agree with TRBD1. CDR1 is SNHLY and CDR2 is FYNNEI in the germline V gene. The CDR3 consists of 14 residues. The V and J ends lost 7 bases and 8 bases, in that order; junction bases with no gene match: 7. The CDR3 region is CASTRDRRYSPLHF. Written as DNA, the CDR3 is TGTGCCAGCACTCGGGACAGGAGGTATTCACCCCTCCACTTT.